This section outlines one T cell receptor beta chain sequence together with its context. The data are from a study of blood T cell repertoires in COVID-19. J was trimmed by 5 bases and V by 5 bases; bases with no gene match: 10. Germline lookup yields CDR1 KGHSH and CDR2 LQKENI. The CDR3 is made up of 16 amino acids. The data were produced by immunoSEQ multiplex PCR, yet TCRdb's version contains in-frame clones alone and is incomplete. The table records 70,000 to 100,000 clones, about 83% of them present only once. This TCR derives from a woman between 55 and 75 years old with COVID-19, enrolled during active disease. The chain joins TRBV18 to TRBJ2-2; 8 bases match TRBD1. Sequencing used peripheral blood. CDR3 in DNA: TGTGCCAGCTCAGTTCAGGGGGCCACAGGAACCGGGGAGCTGTTTTTT. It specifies CASSVQGATGTGELFF. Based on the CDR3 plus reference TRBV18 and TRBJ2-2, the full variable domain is NAGVMQNPRHLVRRRGQEARLRCSPMKGHSHVYWYRQLPEEGLKFMVYLQKENIIDESGMPKERFSAEFPKEGPSILRIQQVVRGDSAAYFCASSVQGATGTGELFFGEGSRLTVL.